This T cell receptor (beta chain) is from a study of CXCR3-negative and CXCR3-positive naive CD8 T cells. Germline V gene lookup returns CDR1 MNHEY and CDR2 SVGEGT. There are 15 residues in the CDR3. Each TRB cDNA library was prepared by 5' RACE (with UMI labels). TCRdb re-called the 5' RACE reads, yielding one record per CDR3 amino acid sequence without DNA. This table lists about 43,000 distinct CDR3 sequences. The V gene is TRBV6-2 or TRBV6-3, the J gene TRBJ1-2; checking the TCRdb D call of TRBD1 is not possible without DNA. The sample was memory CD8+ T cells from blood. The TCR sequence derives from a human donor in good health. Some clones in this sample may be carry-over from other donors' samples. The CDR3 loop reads CASSYSADSFYGYTF.